This T cell receptor beta chain was observed in a study of blood T cell repertoires in COVID-19. Overall study: Samples representing acute and convalescent COVID-19 were sourced from the United States, Italy and Spain. Sources were T cells, B-cell-depleted T cells, or PBMCs; the material itself was cDNA or gDNA.

CDR3 length equals 13 residues. V was clipped by 6 bases and J by 7 bases, with 13 bases between them. Germline V gives CDR1 MDHEN, CDR2 SYDVKM. As processed by the authors: Amplification of reference gene primers was used by the study to estimate nucleated cell counts. The method was immunoSEQ multiplex PCR; TCRdb's version includes in-frame clones alone and lacks a portion of them. That table furnishes V, J and clone size, whereas the DNA furnished D and trimming. This sample carries tens of thousands of clones, more than 65% of them seen once, and the ten largest clones take approximately 25%. This rearrangement joins TRBV28 to TRBJ1-5; possible D gene TRBD1, 5 bases. The origin of this receptor is a man in his 60s with acute or convalescent COVID-19. The sequencing sample was made of peripheral blood. CDR3 sequence (DNA): TGTGCCAGCAGAACTACAGGTACGCAGCCCCAGCATTTT. The encoded protein is CASRTTGTQPQHF.